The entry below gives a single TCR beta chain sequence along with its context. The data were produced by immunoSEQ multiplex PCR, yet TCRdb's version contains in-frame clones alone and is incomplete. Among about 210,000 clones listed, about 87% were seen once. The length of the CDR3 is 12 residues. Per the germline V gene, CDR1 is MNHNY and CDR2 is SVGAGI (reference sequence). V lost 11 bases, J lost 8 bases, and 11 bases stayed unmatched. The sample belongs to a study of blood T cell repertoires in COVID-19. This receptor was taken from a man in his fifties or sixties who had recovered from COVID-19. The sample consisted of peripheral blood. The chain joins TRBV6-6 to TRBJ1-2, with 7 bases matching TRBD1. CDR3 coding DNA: TGTGCCCTCCAGGGGACAGTACAAGGCTACACCTTC. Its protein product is CALQGTVQGYTF.